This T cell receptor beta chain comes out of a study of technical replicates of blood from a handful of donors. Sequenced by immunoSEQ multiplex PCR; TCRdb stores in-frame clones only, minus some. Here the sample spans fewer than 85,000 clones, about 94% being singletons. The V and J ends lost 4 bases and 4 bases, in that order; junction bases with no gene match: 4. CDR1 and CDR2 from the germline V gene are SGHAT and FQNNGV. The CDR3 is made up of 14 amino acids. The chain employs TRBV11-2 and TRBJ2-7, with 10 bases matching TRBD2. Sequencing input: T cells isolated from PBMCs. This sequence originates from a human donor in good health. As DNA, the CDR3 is TGTGCCAGCAGCTACGGGACTAGCGTGTACGAGCAGTACTTC. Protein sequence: CASSYGTSVYEQYF.